The 23 T cell receptor beta chains below were found in one sample sequenced in a study of identical twins. TCRdb redid the calling of the 5' RACE reads with MiXCR, one entry per CDR3 protein. The sample contains a few hundred thousand distinct CDR3 sequences, roughly 12% of which appear only once. The sample was also linked to a second study, of yellow fever vaccine responses in identical twins.

Sequencing used memory (CD45RO+) T cells sorted from blood. The receptors derive from a woman between 18 and 29 years old in good health.

Regarding this clonotype: At one boundary the junction diverges from the germline segment, which might be a read error. The chain has TRBV6-5 and TRBJ2-7; a possible D gene is TRBD1 (6 bases). CDR3 length: 14 residues. CDR1 and CDR2 (germline): MNHEY, SVGAGI. The CDR3 region is CASSWNRVVYEQHF. The CDR3 nucleotides are TGTGCCAGCAGTTGGAACAGGGTCGTCTACGAGCAGCACTTC.

This clonotype has a handful of counts. J is TRBJ2-3 and V is TRBV27; TRBD2 aligns across 11 bases. The CDR3 sequence is 16 residues long. Per germline, CDR1 MNHEY and CDR2 SMNVEV (reference sequence). Trimming removed 6 bases from V and 1 base from J; junction bases left unmatched: 6. The CDR3 bases are TGTGCCAGCAGGACCGGGACTAGCGGCCGCACAGATACGCAGTATTTT. Encoded protein: CASRTGTSGRTDTQYF.

This clonotype showed up just a few times. V gene TRBV7-2 combines with J gene TRBJ2-3; tentatively, D is TRBD1 or TRBD2 (7 bases each). CDR1 and CDR2 from the germline V gene are SGHTA and FQGNSA. Trimming stripped 5 bases from V and 8 bases from J, with 11 bases between. This CDR3 is 12 amino acids long. As DNA, the CDR3 is TGTGCCAGCAGCCAGGGGGGGGGTACGCAGTATTTT. Protein product: CASSQGGGTQYF. The full variable domain, in which reference TRBV7-2 and TRBJ2-3 provide the parts outside the CDR3, is GAGVSQSPSNKVTEKGKDVELRCDPISGHTALYWYRQSLGQGLEFLIYFQGNSAPDKSGLPSDRFSAERTGGSVSTLTIQRTQQEDSAVYLCASSQGGGTQYFGPGTRLTVL.

The gene calls are TRBV24-1 and TRBJ2-5, with unresolved D. The CDR3 consists of 11 residues. From germline, CDR1 is KGHDR and CDR2 SFDVKD. V lost 1 base, J lost 5 bases, and 1 base lay in between. CDR3 residues: CATSDFETQYF. The CDR3 DNA follows: TGTGCCACCAGTGATTTTGAGACCCAGTACTTC.

The chain uses TRBV3-1 and TRBJ2-7; perhaps D is TRBD1 or TRBD2 (5 bases each). The V end was cut by 4 bases, the J end by 6 bases, with 19 bases between. The CDR3 loop spans 15 amino acids. Germline CDR1 and CDR2: LGHDT and YNNKEL (reference sequence). CDR3 sequence (DNA): TGTGCCAGCAGCCCCGGGACCCAACGGACCTCCGAGCAGTACTTC. Its translation is CASSPGTQRTSEQYF.

In this sample, this clonotype turned up many times. In DNA, the CDR3 is TGTGCCATCAGTGAGTTCAATTCAGCCGCTTCGGGGCAGCCCCAGCATTTT. It translates to CAISEFNSAASGQPQHF. This rearrangement joins TRBV10-3 to TRBJ1-5, with D hard to call. This CDR3 has 17 residues. V lost 1 base, J lost 7 bases, and 20 bases lay in between. Germline V gives CDR1 ENHRY, CDR2 SYGVKD.

This clonotype was detected many times. The rearrangement joins TRBV3-1 to TRBJ1-2, with D perhaps TRBD1 (5 bases). V gave up 4 bases and J gave up 0 bases, with 12 bases separating them. Germline CDR1 and CDR2: LGHDT and YNNKEL (reference sequence). The CDR3 spans 15 residues. The CDR3 sequence is CASSPGLRPNYGYTF. CDR3 coding DNA: TGTGCCAGCAGCCCGGGGCTCAGACCTAACTATGGCTACACCTTC.

A few counts support this clonotype. This chain connects TRBV6-1 to TRBJ1-2; the match to TRBD1 covers 8 bases. The CDR3 totals 15 residues. Germline CDR1 is MNHNS and CDR2 is SASEGT. V shed 5 bases, J shed 3 bases, and the junction held 8 bases outside the gene matches. The CDR3: CASSIAPDRDYGYTF. As DNA, the CDR3 is TGTGCCAGCAGTATCGCCCCGGACAGGGACTATGGCTACACCTTC.

This clonotype turned up a few times. The rearrangement joins TRBV7-9 to TRBJ2-4; D possibly uses TRBD1 or TRBD2 (5 bases each). The CDR3 consists of 15 residues. The germline V gene encodes CDR1 SEHNR and CDR2 FQNEAQ (reference sequence). V was cut by 8 bases and J by 2 bases, with 16 bases left in between. The CDR3 DNA sequence: TGTGCCAGCGGGGGAAATCAGGGAACCAAAAACATTCAGTACTTC. Encoded protein: CASGGNQGTKNIQYF.

This chain connects TRBV15 to TRBJ1-4; D is unclear. The length of the CDR3 is 15 residues. CDR1 LNHNV and CDR2 YYDKDF come from the germline V gene (reference sequence). Trimming took off 7 bases at V and 1 base at J, with 13 bases between the two ends. CDR3 sequence reads: CATNHQRVTNEKLFF. The CDR3 nucleotides are TGTGCCACCAACCACCAAAGAGTAACTAATGAAAAACTGTTTTTT.

This clonotype turned up a few times. This chain links TRBV6-1 with TRBJ2-6; D is perhaps TRBD1 (5 bases). This CDR3 is built from 15 residues. Trimming left V 4 bases short and J 0 bases short, with 7 bases between. Germline V gene sequence: CDR1 MNHNS, CDR2 SASEGT. The DNA for the CDR3 is TGTGCCAGCAGTGTAGACAGCTCTGGGGCCAACGTCCTGACTTTC. Translating gives CASSVDSSGANVLTF.

The chain couples TRBV24-1 to TRBJ2-2; D possibly corresponds to TRBD2 (6 bases). Trimming cost V 0 bases and J 0 bases, with 7 bases left between them. There are 16 residues in the CDR3. The germline CDR1 and CDR2 sequences are KGHDR and SFDVKD. CDR3 nucleotide sequence: TGTGCCACCAGTGATTTGGGGGACTCGAACACCGGGGAGCTGTTTTTT. Encoded protein: CATSDLGDSNTGELFF.

This clonotype has more than one count but fewer than ten. The V call is TRBV27, the J call TRBJ2-1, with 12 positions matching TRBD2. The CDR3 extends over 18 amino acids. Germline V lookup: CDR1 MNHEY, CDR2 SMNVEV (reference sequence). V dropped 6 bases and J dropped 1; count of bases not matched to a gene: 10. This CDR3 is CASRVLAGGSYSYNEQFF. CDR3 nucleotides: TGTGCCAGCAGGGTACTAGCGGGGGGATCCTATTCCTACAATGAGCAGTTCTTC.

The rearrangement links TRBV20-1 to TRBJ2-7, with no clear D. V was clipped by 0 bases and J by 1 base, with 10 bases between them. Per germline, CDR1 DFQATT and CDR2 SNEGSKA (reference sequence). CDR3 length equals 14 residues. In DNA, the CDR3 is TGCAGTGCTAGAGATATGGGGAAATCCTACGAGCAGTACTTC. It encodes CSARDMGKSYEQYF.

This clonotype was recorded many times. The chain joins TRBV2 to TRBJ2-3; D gene ambiguous. Between the trimmed V and J ends, which lost 4 bases and 4 bases, there was a span of 15 bases. This CDR3 has 15 residues. CDR1 SNHLY and CDR2 FYNNEI come from the germline V gene. CDR3 residues: CASSAESLGADTQYF. CDR3 sequence (DNA): TGTGCCAGCAGTGCCGAGTCTTTAGGAGCAGATACGCAGTATTTT.

This clonotype was seen a handful of times. The V call is TRBV6-6, the J call TRBJ1-2, with TRBD1 identical over 8 bases. V trimming: 5 bases; J trimming: 9 bases; junction bases outside the gene matches: 5. The V gene's germline CDR1 is MNHNY and CDR2 SVGAGI (reference sequence). This CDR3 comprises 12 residues. The CDR3 DNA reads TGTGCCAGCAGTAAAGGACAGGGCAGCTACACCTTC. It codes for CASSKGQGSYTF.

This chain links TRBV5-6 with TRBJ2-1, with D unresolved. CDR3 size: 13 residues. Germline CDR1 is SGHDT and CDR2 is YYEEEE. The V and J ends lost 2 bases and 8 bases respectively, with 11 bases between them. DNA of the CDR3: TGTGCCAGCAGCTTTGGGCGAAGGGATGAGCAGTTCTTC. Its protein product is CASSFGRRDEQFF.

This clonotype was found a few times. V gene TRBV5-5 combines with J gene TRBJ2-1; TRBD2 matches 9 bases. J lost 5 bases, V lost 0 bases, and 9 bases had no gene match. The CDR3 spans 17 residues. CDR1 and CDR2 from the germline V gene are SGHKS and YYEKEE (reference sequence). The CDR3 region is CASSLGLADVIDNEQFF. CDR3 coding DNA: TGTGCCAGCAGCTTGGGACTAGCGGACGTAATAGACAATGAGCAGTTCTTC. The full variable domain, rest sourced from reference TRBV5-5 and TRBJ2-1, is DAGVTQSPTHLIKTRGQQVTLRCSPISGHKSVSWYQQVLGQGPQFIFQYYEKEERGRGNFPDRFSARQFPNYSSELNVNALLLGDSALYLCASSLGLADVIDNEQFFGPGTRLTVL.

The chain combines TRBV20-1 with TRBJ2-7, with TRBD1 identical over 8 bases. Germline CDR1 DFQATT, CDR2 SNEGSKA (reference sequence). V gave up 3 bases and J gave up 1 base; unmatched junction bases: 5. There are 14 residues in the CDR3. As DNA, the CDR3 is TGCAGTGCTAGCTCAGGGGGCAAGTCCTACGAGCAGTACTTC. Translation: CSASSGGKSYEQYF.

The CDR3 DNA follows: TGTGCCAGCAAAAGAACAGGGGTAGAGACCCAGTACTTC. Translated: CASKRTGVETQYF. J is TRBJ2-5 and V is TRBV27, with 7 bases matching TRBD1. This CDR3 comprises 13 residues. The J segment lost 4 bases and the V segment lost 7 bases, leaving 6 bases of the junction unmatched. Germline CDR1 reads MNHEY; CDR2 reads SMNVEV (reference sequence).

Only a few counts were recorded for this clonotype. The chain employs TRBV6-5 and TRBJ2-7; possible D gene TRBD2, 6 bases. With 1 base removed from V and 3 bases from J, the gap between germline ends came to 10 bases. Germline CDR1 reads MNHEY; CDR2 reads SVGAGI. This CDR3 spans 14 amino acids. CDR3 region: CASSYFTGGYEQYF. The CDR3 nucleotides are TGTGCCAGCAGTTACTTTACCGGGGGCTACGAGCAGTACTTC.

This clonotype was seen at least ten times. V is TRBV10-3 and J is TRBJ2-1; 8 nucleotides line up with TRBD2. The CDR3 runs 18 residues. Losses at the gene ends were 4 bases for V and 7 bases for J; bases not matched to a gene: 18. The germline V gene encodes CDR1 ENHRY and CDR2 SYGVKD. Here the CDR3 DNA reads TGTGCCATCAGTGGGGGACGGGAGGGCCGGGGGTTCAGAAATGAGCAGTTCTTC. Its protein product is CAISGGREGRGFRNEQFF.

In this sample, this clonotype turned up many times. V gene TRBV28 combines with J gene TRBJ1-4, with no clear D. Germline loops: CDR1 MDHEN, CDR2 SYDVKM. The CDR3 has 14 residues. V was pared by 10 bases and J by 4 bases, with 16 bases between. The CDR3 nucleotides are TGTGCCACCACTATCCCCGGGGTTAATGAAAAACTGTTTTTT. It is translated as CATTIPGVNEKLFF.